This TCR beta chain was retrieved from a study of identical twins. From the 5' RACE reads, TCRdb called clonotypes with MiXCR, one entry per CDR3 protein. The sample lists about 890,000 distinct CDR3 sequences; approximately 13% were seen once. This CDR3 region has 16 residues. The V and J ends lost 0 bases and 0 bases respectively, with 6 bases between them. Germline V gene sequence: CDR1 MNHNS, CDR2 SASEGT. This clonotype was detected many times. Its specificity is unknown. Study results and limitations: Part of the zero-insertion signal could reflect confounding by invariant MAIT and iNKT cells.

This same sample was also part of a study on yellow fever vaccine responses in identical twins.

The receptor was isolated from a woman under 30 in good health. This sequence joins TRBV6-1 and TRBJ1-6, with D unclear. Sequenced material: PBMCs. CDR3 DNA: TGTGCCAGCAGTGAAGCGTCCAACTCCTATAATTCACCCCTCCACTTT. It translates to CASSEASNSYNSPLHF.